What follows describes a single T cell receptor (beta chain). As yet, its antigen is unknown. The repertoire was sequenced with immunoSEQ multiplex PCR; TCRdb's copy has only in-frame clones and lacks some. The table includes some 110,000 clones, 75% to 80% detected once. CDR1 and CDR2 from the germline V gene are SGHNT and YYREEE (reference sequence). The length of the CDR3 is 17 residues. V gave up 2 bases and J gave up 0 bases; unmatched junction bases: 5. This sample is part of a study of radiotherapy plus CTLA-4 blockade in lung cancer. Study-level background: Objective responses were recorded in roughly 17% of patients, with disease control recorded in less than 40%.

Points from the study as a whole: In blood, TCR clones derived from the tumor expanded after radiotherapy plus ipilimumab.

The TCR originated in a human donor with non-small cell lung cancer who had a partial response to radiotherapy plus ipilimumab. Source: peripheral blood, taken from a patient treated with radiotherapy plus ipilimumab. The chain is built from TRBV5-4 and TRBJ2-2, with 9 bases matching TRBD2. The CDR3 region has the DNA TGTGCCAGCAGCTTCGGACTAGCGAGGACGAACACCGGGGAGCTGTTTTTT. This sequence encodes CASSFGLARTNTGELFF.